The present entry profiles one T cell receptor (beta chain) with its context. Its antigen remains unknown. This CDR3 contains 16 residues. The ends lost 1 base at V and 2 bases at J; junction bases unmatched: 5. CDR1 SGHAT and CDR2 FQNNGV come from the germline V gene. The PCR had 60 Vbeta and 13 Jbeta primers. The protocol was immunoSEQ multiplex PCR, while the TCRdb copy is restricted to in-frame clones and leaves out a portion. The sample yields 130,000 to 150,000 clones, just under 85% seen once. This entry belongs to a study of cytomegalovirus exposure and HLA in healthy donors. Findings and caveats of the study: Reportedly, a later analysis found an Asian-associated ancestry cluster had fewer N-insertions than the approximately 670-donor mean. It was reported that the classifier diagnosed cytomegalovirus status with high specificity and sensitivity in both the original and validation cohorts. Some V segments, including TRBV6-2 and TRBV6-3, were excluded as indistinguishable. Some TCR beta chains (over 150 of them) were listed as cytomegalovirus-associated.

The chain is built from TRBV11-2 and TRBJ2-5; 9 nucleotides match TRBD2. This TCR was sampled from a man aged 35-49 years in good health and CMV-seropositive. What was sequenced was PBMCs. The CDR3 is CASSLGLAVAQETQYF. The CDR3 bases are TGTGCCAGCAGCTTAGGACTAGCGGTTGCACAAGAGACCCAGTACTTC.